Below, 5 T cell receptor beta chains from the same sample are listed, as sequenced in a study of regulatory T cells in long-lasting Graves disease. According to the study, TCR beta libraries were built with iRepertoire HTBI primers and CDR3-region Arm-PCR. TCRdb re-called the multiplex PCR reads through MiXCR, storing one row per CDR3 protein. The sample lists 520,000 or so distinct CDR3 sequences, approximately 12% occurring once. Documented time point: newly diagnosed GD, antithyroid drugs for less than 3 months. The TCR library used RNA extracted from PBMCs. This sample also belongs to another study, concerning T cells in Graves' hyperthyroidism and ophthalmopathy.

The sample was peripheral blood mononuclear cells (PBMCs), taken at new diagnosis, from a patient treated with antithyroid drugs. These receptors originate from a woman in her thirties with Graves disease.

This clonotype was picked up many times. V is TRBV12-3 or TRBV12-4 and J is TRBJ2-5; 11 bases align to TRBD2. The CDR3 consists of 16 residues. J gave up 1 base and V 8 bases, and 9 bases lay outside the gene matches. The chain's CDR3 is CASGMVGLAAQETQYF. CDR3 coding DNA: TGTGCCAGCGGCATGGTGGGACTAGCGGCCCAAGAGACCCAGTACTTC.

The chain recombines TRBV9 with TRBJ2-3, with TRBD1 as a possible D gene (5 bases). With 5 bases removed from V and 2 bases from J, the gap between germline ends came to 21 bases. Germline assignment: CDR1 SGDLS and CDR2 YYNGEE. This CDR3 has 17 amino acids. Here the CDR3 reads CASRAAWGSSVTDTQYF. In nucleotides, the CDR3 is TGTGCCAGCAGAGCCGCATGGGGCAGTTCCGTCACAGATACGCAGTATTTT. Supplemented by reference TRBV9 and TRBJ2-3, the full variable domain reads DSGVTQTPKHLITATGQRVTLRCSPRSGDLSVYWYQQSLDQGLQFLIQYYNGEERAKGNILERFSAQQFPDLHSELNLSSLELGDSALYFCASRAAWGSSVTDTQYFGPGTRLTVL.

This clonotype came up many times. The rearrangement joins TRBV5-5 to TRBJ2-1, with D possibly matching TRBD2 (5 bases). Trimming took off 7 bases at V and 3 bases at J, with 14 bases between the two ends. Germline assignment: CDR1 SGHKS and CDR2 YYEKEE (reference sequence). This CDR3 has 14 residues. This CDR3 reads CASGRDLVYNEQFF. CDR3 sequence (DNA): TGTGCCAGCGGCCGGGATTTGGTCTACAATGAGCAGTTCTTC.

This clonotype was observed many times. Here the CDR3 reads CACRGLSLDEQFF. The CDR3 nucleotides are TGTGCCTGTCGGGGGCTGTCTTTGGATGAGCAGTTCTTC. The chain recombines TRBV19 with TRBJ2-1; D possibly uses TRBD1 or TRBD2 (6 bases each). Germline V CDR1 and CDR2: LNHDA, SQIVND (reference sequence). The CDR3 totals 13 residues. The V and J ends lost 11 bases and 8 bases respectively, with 19 bases between them.

This clonotype came up many times. CDR3 sequence reads: CASSEGGASADTQYF. CDR3 in DNA: TGTGCCAGCAGTGAAGGGGGCGCGTCCGCAGATACGCAGTATTTT. The rearrangement uses TRBV2 and TRBJ2-3, with D possibly matching TRBD1 (5 bases). There are 15 residues in the CDR3. V dropped 1 base and J dropped 4 bases, with 12 bases sitting between them. CDR1 and CDR2 from the germline V gene are SNHLY and FYNNEI.